This T cell receptor beta chain was sequenced for a study of OX40 agonist ivuxolimab in advanced cancers. Study in general: Of the participants, under 50% had some prior anti-PD-1, anti-PD-L1 or anti-CTLA-4 therapy, which was allowed.

The data were produced by immunoSEQ multiplex PCR, yet TCRdb's version contains in-frame clones alone and is incomplete. The table has more than 45,000 clones, 94% seen once. A remark on this clone: Antigen specificity is unknown.

Overall study findings and caveats: The authors did not determine the antigen specificity of the expanded peripheral T cells. Expansion of clones was among the lowest in partial responders at 0.1-3.0 mg/kg.

Researchers took blood at baseline, on cycle 4 day 1, and on cycle 7 day 1. The CDR3 runs 14 residues. V lost 0 bases and J 8 bases, leaving 15 bases between the germline ends. Looked up from germline, CDR1 is GTSNPN and CDR2 is SVGIG (reference sequence). The sequence came from an adult with an advanced solid tumor such as melanoma, head and neck, liver or kidney cancer. The chain is built from TRBV30 and TRBJ2-3; D might be TRBD1 or TRBD2, each matching 6 bases. This material consisted of CD4+ or CD8+ T cells sorted from blood, taken in a trial of the OX40 agonist ivuxolimab. DNA of the CDR3: TGTGCCTGGAGTGTACCGGAGGGGGTCAGTACGCAGTATTTT. It codes for CAWSVPEGVSTQYF. The full variable domain, in which reference TRBV30 and TRBJ2-3 provide the parts outside the CDR3, is SQTIHQWPATLVQPVGSPLSLECTVEGTSNPNLYWYRQAAGRGLQLLFYSVGIGQISSEVPQNLSASRPQDRQFILSSKKLLLSDSGFYLCAWSVPEGVSTQYFGPGTRLTVL.